A single sample is the source of the 25 T cell receptor beta chains below, sequenced in a study of T cell repertoires in cytomegalovirus infection. TCRdb recomputed calls from the reads with MiXCR, one row per CDR3 protein. The sample includes around 490,000 distinct CDR3 sequences, 26% of them seen just once. Sequences were obtained from PBMCs. The receptors shown here come from a human donor in good health (CMV status not recorded). Some clones in this sample may be carry-over from other donors' samples.

This chain connects TRBV20-1 to TRBJ2-1; 10 positions match TRBD2. CDR3 length: 15 residues. V lost 6 bases, J lost 2 bases, and 7 bases stayed unmatched. Germline V gene lookup returns CDR1 DFQATT and CDR2 SNEGSKA (reference sequence). The CDR3 sequence: CSAKTSGFTYNEQFF. CDR3 DNA: TGCAGTGCCAAGACTAGCGGGTTCACCTACAATGAGCAGTTCTTC.

The chain combines TRBV7-3 with TRBJ2-1; maybe TRBD2 (6 bases). Germline CDR1 SGHTA, CDR2 FQGTGA. The CDR3 is made up of 15 amino acids. V lost 5 bases and J lost 7, with 18 bases in between. CDR3 sequence reads: CASSLGGALSNEQFF. The CDR3 DNA sequence: TGTGCCAGCAGCCTCGGGGGAGCTCTATCAAATGAGCAGTTCTTC. The complete variable domain, with remaining parts taken from reference TRBV7-3 and TRBJ2-1, reads GAGVSQTPSNKVTEKGKYVELRCDPISGHTALYWYRQSLGQGPEFLIYFQGTGAADDSGLPNDRFFAVRPEGSVSTLKIQRTERGDSAVYLCASSLGGALSNEQFFGPGTRLTVL.

This clonotype was observed at least ten times. The chain carries TRBV12-3 or TRBV12-4 and TRBJ2-7, with D tentatively TRBD1 (5 bases). Trimming shortened V by 0 bases and J by 2 bases, and 14 bases separated the two germline ends. The CDR3 covers 16 residues. CDR3 region: CASSLAGDSQTYEQYV. The CDR3 region has the DNA TGTGCCAGCAGTTTAGCAGGTGACAGCCAGACCTACGAGCAGTACGTC.

This clonotype has a count of ten or more. The gene calls are TRBV7-2 and TRBJ1-4; a possible D gene is TRBD1 (6 bases). The CDR3 has 13 amino acids. V lost 7 bases and J lost 2, with 8 bases in between. CDR1 and CDR2 from the germline V gene are SGHTA and FQGNSA. The CDR3 here is CASNRATNEKLFF. The CDR3 nucleotides read TGTGCCAGCAACAGGGCCACTAATGAAAAACTGTTTTTT. Variable domain in full (rest from reference TRBV7-2 and TRBJ1-4): GAGVSQSPSNKVTEKGKDVELRCDPISGHTALYWYRQSLGQGLEFLIYFQGNSAPDKSGLPSDRFSAERTGGSVSTLTIQRTQQEDSAVYLCASNRATNEKLFFGSGTQLSVL.

V is TRBV6-2 or TRBV6-3 and J is TRBJ2-4, with D possibly matching TRBD1 (5 bases). The V end lost 6 bases, the J end lost 0 bases, and 12 bases lay between the germline ends. There are 15 residues in the CDR3. CDR1 is MNHEY and CDR2 is SVGEGT in the germline V gene. Written as DNA, the CDR3 is TGTGCCAGCAGCGACAGCGTTCTAGCCAAAAACATTCAGTACTTC. This encodes CASSDSVLAKNIQYF.

The rearrangement uses TRBV7-6 and TRBJ2-1, with D possibly called TRBD1 or TRBD2 (5 bases each). The germline V gene encodes CDR1 SGHVS and CDR2 FNYEAQ. The CDR3 runs 14 residues. V was cut by 5 bases and J by 7 bases, with 15 bases left in between. CDR3 nucleotides: TGTGCCAGCAGCGGCTTAGGGACGCAAAATGAGCAGTTCTTC. Translating gives CASSGLGTQNEQFF.

The J gene is TRBJ1-2, the V gene TRBV9, with 7 bases that match TRBD1. CDR1 and CDR2 from the germline V gene are SGDLS and YYNGEE. V was pared by 1 base and J by 2 bases, with 2 bases of the junction left unmatched. The CDR3 consists of 14 residues. As DNA, the CDR3 is TGTGCCAGCAGCGTAACGGACAGGAACTATGGCTACACCTTC. It translates to CASSVTDRNYGYTF.

There are many counts of this clonotype. The CDR3 DNA reads as TGCGCCAGCAGCCAACCCGACAGGGAAGGCGAAAAACTGTTTTTT. This sequence encodes CASSQPDREGEKLFF. The chain carries TRBV4-1 and TRBJ1-4; TRBD1 matches at 7 bases. V lost 2 bases and J lost 8; bases outside the gene matches: 8. The CDR3 consists of 15 residues. The germline V gene has CDR1 MGHRA and CDR2 YSYEKL.

The rearrangement joins TRBV9 to TRBJ1-1, with D possibly being TRBD1 (5 bases). Germline loops: CDR1 SGDLS, CDR2 YYNGEE. Trimming stripped 4 bases from V and 5 bases from J, with 24 bases between. CDR3 length: 17 residues. CDR3 nucleotide sequence: TGTGCCAGCAGCCTGAGGGGAAGTGGAGTTGGGAGTACTGAAGCTTTCTTT. It encodes CASSLRGSGVGSTEAFF.

This clonotype was detected a few times. The chain carries TRBV29-1 and TRBJ1-1; D remains ambiguous. V lost 1 base, J lost 1 base, and 10 bases lay in between. The germline V gene encodes CDR1 SQVTM and CDR2 ANQGSEA. The CDR3 has 14 residues. The CDR3 is CSVEAWLGNTEAFF. The CDR3, as DNA: TGCAGCGTTGAAGCTTGGCTCGGGAACACTGAAGCTTTCTTT.

There are a few counts of this clonotype. This chain uses TRBV20-1 with TRBJ2-5; 10 bases agree with TRBD2. Germline trimming cut 3 bases from V and 10 bases from J; bases unmatched to any gene: 20. The CDR3 is 17 residues long. CDR1 is DFQATT, CDR2 SNEGSKA, per germline (reference sequence). CDR3 DNA: TGCAGTGCTAGTGGGCTAGCGGGAGCCGGTTTTTTAGTGGACCAGTACTTC. It translates to CSASGLAGAGFLVDQYF.

The chain couples TRBV25-1 to TRBJ2-2; D may be TRBD1 (6 bases). Trimming cost V 8 bases and J 4 bases, with 14 bases left between them. CDR1 and CDR2 from the germline V gene are MGHDK and SYGVNS. The CDR3 loop spans 14 amino acids. This chain's CDR3 is CASANTGSTGELFF. The CDR3 DNA is TGTGCCAGCGCGAACACAGGGAGCACCGGGGAGCTGTTTTTT.

This rearrangement joins TRBV6-1 to TRBJ2-4, with 7 bases aligning to TRBD2. The CDR3 extends over 19 amino acids. Germline V gene data show CDR1 as MNHNS and CDR2 as SASEGT. Trimming cost V 2 bases and J 0 bases; bases outside gene matches: 13. CDR3 residues: CASSEREGYRTLAKNIQYF. CDR3 nucleotides: TGTGCCAGCAGTGAAAGGGAGGGGTACAGAACACTAGCCAAAAACATTCAGTACTTC.

On this clonotype itself: A much larger clone lies one base from this, so it may be a read error. J is TRBJ2-7 and V is TRBV7-2; TRBD2 matches at 8 bases. Germline V gene lookup returns CDR1 SGHTA and CDR2 FQGNSA. CDR3 length equals 18 residues. The DNA of the CDR3 is TGTGCCTGCAGCTTAGGCGGTAGCGGGATAATCGGCTCCTACGAGCAGTACGTC. Translated: CACSLGGSGIIGSYEQYV.

This clonotype was seen a few times. V usage is TRBV6-5 and J usage is TRBJ2-7; 9 bases line up with TRBD1. The trim removed 0 bases at V and 7 bases at J, leaving 4 bases unmatched. The length of the CDR3 is 14 residues. Looked up from germline, CDR1 is MNHEY and CDR2 is SVGAGI. CDR3 protein: CASSYSGTGTEQYV. The CDR3 bases are TGTGCCAGCAGTTACTCAGGGACAGGGACGGAGCAGTACGTC.

In its sample, this clonotype was seen once. The V gene is TRBV5-4, the J gene TRBJ2-5; 7 bases align to TRBD1. The junction had 8 bases not matched to a gene; V was cut back by 1 base and J by 2 bases. The CDR3 consists of 16 residues. Germline CDR1 SGHNT, CDR2 YYREEE (reference sequence). CDR3 nucleotides: TGTGCCAGCAGCTTGTTTGAGGGGGCGAGTCAAGAGACCCAGTACTTC. Protein: CASSLFEGASQETQYF.

The chain combines TRBV6-2 or TRBV6-3 with TRBJ1-1; weak D call: TRBD1 (6 bases). CDR1 and CDR2 (germline): MNHEY, SVGEGT. This CDR3 has 17 residues. V lost 2 bases and J 0 bases, leaving 16 bases between the germline ends. The CDR3 DNA reads as TGTGCCAGCAGTTACCCATACGACAAGGGGGTGAACACTGAAGCTTTCTTT. Encoded protein: CASSYPYDKGVNTEAFF.

The J gene is TRBJ1-2, the V gene TRBV19; TRBD1 matches at 12 bases. The CDR3 length is 16 residues. The trim removed 8 bases at V and 4 bases at J, leaving 11 bases unmatched. From germline, CDR1 is LNHDA and CDR2 SQIVND (reference sequence). CDR3 nucleotide sequence: TGTGCCAGTGGGGGGACAGGGGGCCAGGTAACCTATGGCTACACCTTC. It yields the protein CASGGTGGQVTYGYTF.

This chain connects TRBV7-2 to TRBJ2-1; 9 bases are a match to TRBD2. The CDR3 extends over 16 amino acids. V lost 8 bases to trimming and J lost 5 bases; unmatched junction nucleotides: 13. Germline V gene data show CDR1 as SGHTA and CDR2 as FQGNSA. This CDR3 reads CASLTLEAGGNNEQFF. Written as DNA, the CDR3 is TGTGCCAGCCTTACTCTCGAAGCGGGAGGTAACAATGAGCAGTTCTTC.

This clonotype came up many times. V usage is TRBV4-3 and J usage is TRBJ2-3; D remains unclear. The CDR3 consists of 15 residues. CDR1 is LGHNA, CDR2 YSLEER, per germline. The V end was cut by 1 base, the J end by 8 bases, with 16 bases between. CDR3 nucleotide sequence: TGCGCCAGCAGCCAAGTACGTGGGCCCCAGGTTACGCAGTATTTT. Amino acids: CASSQVRGPQVTQYF.

This clonotype has only a few counts. This chain links TRBV12-3 or TRBV12-4 with TRBJ1-1; TRBD1 matches 8 bases. The CDR3 extends over 15 amino acids. V dropped 6 bases and J dropped 1; count of bases not matched to a gene: 7. CDR3 amino acids: CASRISGGSNTEAFF. CDR3 nucleotide sequence: TGTGCCAGCAGGATATCAGGGGGCTCGAACACTGAAGCTTTCTTT.

This clonotype was detected a few times. The V call is TRBV7-6, the J call TRBJ2-1, with D hard to call. The CDR3 is made up of 12 amino acids. V was cut by 5 bases and J by 7 bases, with 9 bases left in between. Germline CDR1 is SGHVS and CDR2 is FNYEAQ. The CDR3 protein is CASSLDKNEQFF. For the CDR3, the DNA is TGTGCCAGCAGCCTTGACAAAAATGAGCAGTTCTTC.

This clonotype was recorded at least ten times. This chain uses TRBV7-3 with TRBJ2-7; 9 bases fit TRBD1. Germline lookup yields CDR1 SGHTA and CDR2 FQGTGA. This CDR3 spans 15 amino acids. Unmatched junction bases numbered 8, after V lost 5 bases and J lost 3 bases. The CDR3 loop is CASSRGQGNIYEQYF. The DNA of the CDR3 is TGTGCCAGCAGCCGGGGACAGGGAAACATCTACGAGCAGTACTTC.

This clonotype was counted at least ten times. The chain recombines TRBV7-2 with TRBJ1-5; 8 bases fit TRBD1. This CDR3 is built from 16 residues. Germline V lookup: CDR1 SGHTA, CDR2 FQGNSA. Trimming at V came to 5 bases and at J to 1 base, leaving 7 bases not matched to a gene. The CDR3 is CASSPNNRGSNQPQHF. The DNA of the CDR3 is TGTGCCAGCAGCCCAAACAACAGGGGGAGCAATCAGCCCCAGCATTTT.

Many counts were recorded for this clonotype. This rearrangement joins TRBV7-2 to TRBJ1-1, with no clear D. Between the trimmed V and J ends, which lost 0 bases and 0 bases, there was a span of 5 bases. Germline V CDR1 and CDR2: SGHTA, FQGNSA. This CDR3 spans 14 amino acids. The CDR3 region is CASSLAEMNTEAFF. Written as DNA, the CDR3 is TGTGCCAGCAGCTTAGCCGAAATGAACACTGAAGCTTTCTTT.